This TCR beta chain stems from a study of identical twins (TCRdb year 2016). Some background on the complete study: To test whether fetal clonotypes persist, the study used deep sequencing on TCR alpha and beta repertoires from monozygotic twins, unrelated adults of various ages, and cord blood. To rule out contamination, the twin experiments were replicated at different times with different library preparation protocols.

All donors were healthy Caucasians. Miltenyi CD45RO+ enrichment and human naive T-cell isolation kits were used to isolate memory (CD45RO+) and naive T cells from PBMC. As encoded in the germline V gene, CDR1 is SGDLS while CDR2 is YYNGEE. From cysteine to phenylalanine, the CDR3 is 16 amino acids long. Only CDR3 DNA remains: 48 bases, in frame from the first base. For this chain, trimming is 0 bases at the V end and 2 bases at the J end, and the number of junction bases without a gene match is 6. This clonotype was seen many times. Its recognized antigen is unknown. No quality values exist for individual bases; no much larger clone is one base distant. The library was produced with 5' RACE. TCRdb shows the sequencer as Illumina HiSeq 2000. A universal primer binding site was introduced by template switching, and a unique molecular identifier was present in the final cDNA, enabling accurate counting of TCR cDNA molecules. First-strand cDNA for TCR alpha and beta chains was synthesized from specific primers in the conserved constant-segment region. Each cDNA library was double barcoded, with a SMART-Mk sample barcode plus Illumina barcodes, to control for contamination. TruSeq adapter sequences along with Illumina sample barcodes were introduced in two successive PCR steps. The Illumina HiSeq platform was used with custom primers to sequence TCR alpha and beta cDNA libraries. The paper's processing steps were these. MiGEC was used to process raw reads and extract unique molecular identifiers, and MiXCR was used to find CDR3 positions. For each individual, recombination models were inferred using an EM algorithm with the repgenHMM and IGoR tools. Shared clonotype analysis was performed with the tcR package in R, normalizing sharing by the product of cloneset sizes. To study raw recombination free of thymic and clonal selection effects, out-of-frame nonproductive sequences were analyzed. TCRdb cleaned the public reads at Q25 with fastp, built clones with MiXCR and kept in-frame beta chains. Each entry is one CDR3 protein sequence, shown with its most common DNA and genes. These V and J calls originate from TCRdb's pipeline instead of the authors' own analysis. This sample gives about 200,000 distinct CDR3 sequences in total; over 9.5% of them show up just once. The top ten clones comprise roughly 10% of the sample.

Here is what the overall study found, with its caveats: Zero-insertion analyses could be partly confounded by invariant T cells such as MAIT and iNKT, although diverse VJ usage argued against such confounding for most clonotypes. A weaker excess of twin sharing was found in beta out-of-frame sequences because the signal-to-noise ratio was lowered by fewer shared sequences. Abundant cord blood beta clonotypes had fewer insertions, young adult naive repertoires showed a similar but weaker trend, and memory repertoires showed no such trend. Out-of-frame TCR alpha sequences shared between twins showed an excess of low generation-probability sequences compared with coincidental sharing between unrelated individuals. Conclusions relied on cross-sectional statistical analysis, since the same donors could not be followed over many years. In monozygotic twins, out-of-frame TCR alpha sharing was systematically underestimated by recombination models, although the models agreed with sharing between unrelated individuals.

Sequences were obtained from memory T cells sorted from blood. The cell subset or site label on this specimen signifies: CD45RO+ enriched T cells. The sequence was collected from a man aged 50 to 59 in good health. The chain is made from TRBV9 and TRBJ2-3; TRBD2 fits 7 bases in the junction. The CDR3 in this case is CASSVAPTSDTDTQYF. The nucleotide sequence is TGTGCCAGCAGCGTAGCTCCCACTAGCGACACAGATACGCAGTATTTT.